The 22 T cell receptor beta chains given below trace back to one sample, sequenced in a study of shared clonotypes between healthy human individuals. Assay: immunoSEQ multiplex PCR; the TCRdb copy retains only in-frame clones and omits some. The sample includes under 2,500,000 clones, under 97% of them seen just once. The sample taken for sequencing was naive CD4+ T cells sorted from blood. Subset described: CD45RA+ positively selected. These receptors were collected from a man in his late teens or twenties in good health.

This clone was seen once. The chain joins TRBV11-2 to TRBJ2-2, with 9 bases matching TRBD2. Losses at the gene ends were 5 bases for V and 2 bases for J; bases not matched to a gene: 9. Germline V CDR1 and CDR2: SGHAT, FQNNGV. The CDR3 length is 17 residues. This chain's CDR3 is CASSPGNSGRNTGELFF. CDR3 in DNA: TGTGCCAGCAGCCCCGGAAATAGCGGGAGAAACACCGGGGAGCTGTTTTTT.

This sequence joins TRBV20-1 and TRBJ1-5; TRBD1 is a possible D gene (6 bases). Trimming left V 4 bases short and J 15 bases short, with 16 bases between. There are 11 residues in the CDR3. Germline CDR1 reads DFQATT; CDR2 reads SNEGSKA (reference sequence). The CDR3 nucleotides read TGCAGTGCTACGTGGAGGGGGTACCGGCATTTT. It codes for CSATWRGYRHF.

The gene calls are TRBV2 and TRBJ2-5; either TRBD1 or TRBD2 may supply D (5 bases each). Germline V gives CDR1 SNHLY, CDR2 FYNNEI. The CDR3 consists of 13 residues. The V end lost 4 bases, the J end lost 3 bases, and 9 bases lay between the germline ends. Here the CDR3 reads CASSGETEETQYF. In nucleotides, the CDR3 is TGTGCCAGCAGTGGGGAGACAGAAGAGACCCAGTACTTC. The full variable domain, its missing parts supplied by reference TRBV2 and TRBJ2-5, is EPEVTQTPSHQVTQMGQEVILRCVPISNHLYFYWYRQILGQKVEFLVSFYNNEISEKSEIFDDQFSVERPDGSNFTLKIRSTKLEDSAMYFCASSGETEETQYFGPGTRLLVL.

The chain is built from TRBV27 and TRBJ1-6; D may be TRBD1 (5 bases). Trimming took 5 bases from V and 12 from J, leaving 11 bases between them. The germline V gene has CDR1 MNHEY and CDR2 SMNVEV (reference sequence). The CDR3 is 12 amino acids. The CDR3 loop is CASSTQGRPLHF. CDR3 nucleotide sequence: TGTGCCAGCAGTACGCAGGGTCGACCCCTCCACTTT.

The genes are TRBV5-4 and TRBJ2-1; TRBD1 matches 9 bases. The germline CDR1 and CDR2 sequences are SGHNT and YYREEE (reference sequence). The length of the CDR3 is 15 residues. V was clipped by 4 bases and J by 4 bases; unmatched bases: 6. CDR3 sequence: CASSPRDRVYNEQFF. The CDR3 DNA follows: TGTGCCAGCAGCCCGCGGGACAGGGTGTACAATGAGCAGTTCTTC.

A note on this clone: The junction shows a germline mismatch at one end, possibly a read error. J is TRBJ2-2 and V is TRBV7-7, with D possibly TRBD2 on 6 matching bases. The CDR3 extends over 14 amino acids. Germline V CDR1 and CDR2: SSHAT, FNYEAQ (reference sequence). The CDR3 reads CASSLAGTTGELFF. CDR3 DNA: TGTGCTAGCAGCCTGGCAGGGACTACCGGGGAGCTGTTTTTT.

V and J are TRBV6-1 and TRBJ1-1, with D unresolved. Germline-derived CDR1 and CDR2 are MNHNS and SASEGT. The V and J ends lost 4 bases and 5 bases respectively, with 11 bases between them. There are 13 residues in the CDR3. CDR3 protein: CASSVRPGTEAFF. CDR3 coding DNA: TGTGCCAGCAGTGTAAGGCCGGGTACTGAAGCTTTCTTT.

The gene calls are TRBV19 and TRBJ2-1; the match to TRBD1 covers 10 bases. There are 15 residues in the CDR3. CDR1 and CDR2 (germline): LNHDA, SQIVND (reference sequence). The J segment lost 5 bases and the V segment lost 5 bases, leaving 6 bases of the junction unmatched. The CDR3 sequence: CASSAPGQGNNEQFF. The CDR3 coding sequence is TGTGCCAGTAGTGCACCGGGACAGGGGAACAATGAGCAGTTCTTC.

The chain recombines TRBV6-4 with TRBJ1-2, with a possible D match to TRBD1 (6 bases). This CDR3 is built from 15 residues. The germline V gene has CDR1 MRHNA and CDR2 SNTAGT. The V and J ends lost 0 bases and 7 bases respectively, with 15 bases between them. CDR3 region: CASSDSWQGRGGYTF. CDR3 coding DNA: TGTGCCAGCAGTGACTCTTGGCAGGGGAGAGGTGGCTACACCTTC.

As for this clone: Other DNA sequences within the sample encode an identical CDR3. This chain's CDR3 is CATSRDAPETQYF. CDR3 bases: TGTGCCACCAGCAGGGACGCCCCCGAGACCCAGTACTTC. V usage is TRBV15 and J usage is TRBJ2-5, with no clear D. The CDR3 sequence is 13 residues long. Germline CDR1 reads LNHNV; CDR2 reads YYDKDF (reference sequence). Deletions cut 3 bases from V and 5 bases from J, with 10 bases between.

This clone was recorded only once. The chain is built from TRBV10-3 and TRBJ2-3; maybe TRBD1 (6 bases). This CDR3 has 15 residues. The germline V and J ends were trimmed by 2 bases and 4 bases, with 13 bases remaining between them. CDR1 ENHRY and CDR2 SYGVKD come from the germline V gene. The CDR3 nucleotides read TGTGCCATCAGTGAGACACAGGGTAATTCAGATACGCAGTATTTT. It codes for CAISETQGNSDTQYF.

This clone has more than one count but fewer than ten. CDR3 amino acids: CAISDLLSRPQHF. In nucleotides, the CDR3 is TGTGCCATCAGTGACCTATTGTCTCGGCCCCAGCATTTT. The rearrangement links TRBV10-3 to TRBJ1-5, with D unclear. From germline, CDR1 is ENHRY and CDR2 SYGVKD. The CDR3 extends over 13 amino acids. With 3 bases removed from V and 9 bases from J, the gap between germline ends came to 12 bases.

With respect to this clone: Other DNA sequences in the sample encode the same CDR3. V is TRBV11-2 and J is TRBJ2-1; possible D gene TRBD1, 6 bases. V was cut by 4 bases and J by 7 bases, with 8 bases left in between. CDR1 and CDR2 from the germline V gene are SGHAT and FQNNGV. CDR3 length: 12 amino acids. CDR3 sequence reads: CASSSQGNEQFF. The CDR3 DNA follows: TGTGCCAGCAGCTCACAGGGAAATGAGCAGTTCTTC.

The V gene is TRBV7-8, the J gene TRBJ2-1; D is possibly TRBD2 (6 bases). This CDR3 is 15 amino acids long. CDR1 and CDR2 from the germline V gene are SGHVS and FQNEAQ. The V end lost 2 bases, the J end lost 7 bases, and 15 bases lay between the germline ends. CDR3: CASSLRLANFNEQFF. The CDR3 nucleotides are TGTGCCAGCAGCTTACGTCTAGCGAATTTTAATGAGCAGTTCTTC.

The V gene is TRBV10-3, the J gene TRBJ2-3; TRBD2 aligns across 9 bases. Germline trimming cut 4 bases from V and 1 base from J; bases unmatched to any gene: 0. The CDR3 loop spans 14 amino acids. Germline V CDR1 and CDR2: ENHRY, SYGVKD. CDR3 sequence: CAISVAGGTDTQYF. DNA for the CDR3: TGTGCCATCAGTGTAGCGGGGGGCACAGATACGCAGTATTTT.

CDR3: CASSEHLGGNTIYF. CDR3 DNA sequence: TGTGCCAGCAGTGAACACTTAGGGGGAAACACCATATATTTT. The V gene is TRBV2, the J gene TRBJ1-3; no firm D call. CDR3 length: 14 amino acids. Germline V gives CDR1 SNHLY, CDR2 FYNNEI. The germline V and J ends were trimmed by 2 bases and 4 bases, with 9 bases remaining between them.

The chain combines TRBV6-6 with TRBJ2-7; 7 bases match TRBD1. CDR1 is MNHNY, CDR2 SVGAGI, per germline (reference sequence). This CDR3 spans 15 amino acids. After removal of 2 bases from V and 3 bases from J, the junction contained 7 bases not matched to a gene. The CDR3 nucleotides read TGTGCCAGCAGTTACAACTTGAGGGGGCGCTACGAGCAGTACTTC. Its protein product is CASSYNLRGRYEQYF.

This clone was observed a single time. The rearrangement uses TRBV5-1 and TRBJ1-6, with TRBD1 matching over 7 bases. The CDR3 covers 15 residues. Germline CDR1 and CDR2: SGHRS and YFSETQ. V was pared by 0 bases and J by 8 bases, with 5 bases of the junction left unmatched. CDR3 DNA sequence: TGCGCCAGCAGCTTGGCGGGACAGAGCCATTCACCCCTCCACTTT. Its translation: CASSLAGQSHSPLHF.

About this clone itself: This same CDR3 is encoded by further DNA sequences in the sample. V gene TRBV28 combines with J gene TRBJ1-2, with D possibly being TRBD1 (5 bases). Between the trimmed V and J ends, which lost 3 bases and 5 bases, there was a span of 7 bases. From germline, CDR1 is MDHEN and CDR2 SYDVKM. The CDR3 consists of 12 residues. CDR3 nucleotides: TGTGCCAGCAGTTTGGGGCTTTATGGCTACACCTTC. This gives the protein CASSLGLYGYTF.

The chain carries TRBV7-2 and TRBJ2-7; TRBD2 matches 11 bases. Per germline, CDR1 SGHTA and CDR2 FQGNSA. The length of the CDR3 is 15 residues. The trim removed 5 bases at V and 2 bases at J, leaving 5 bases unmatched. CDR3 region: CASSLRTSGPYEQYF. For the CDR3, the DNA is TGTGCCAGCAGCCTACGGACTAGCGGGCCCTACGAGCAGTACTTC. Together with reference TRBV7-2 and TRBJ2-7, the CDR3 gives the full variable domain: GAGVSQSPSNKVTEKGKDVELRCDPISGHTALYWYRQSLGQGLEFLIYFQGNSAPDKSGLPSDRFSAERTGGSVSTLTIQRTQQEDSAVYLCASSLRTSGPYEQYFGPGTRLTVT.

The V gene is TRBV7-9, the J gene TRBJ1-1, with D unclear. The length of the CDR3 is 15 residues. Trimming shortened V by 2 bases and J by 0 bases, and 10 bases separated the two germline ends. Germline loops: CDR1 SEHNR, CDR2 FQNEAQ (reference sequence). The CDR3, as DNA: TGTGCCAGCAGCTTAAAGGTGACACTGAACACTGAAGCTTTCTTT. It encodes CASSLKVTLNTEAFF.

In DNA, the CDR3 is TGTGCCAGCAGCCGAGACAGGGGGACGAATCAGCCCCAGCATTTT. It encodes CASSRDRGTNQPQHF. The rearrangement links TRBV28 to TRBJ1-5; the match to TRBD1 covers 9 bases. Looked up from germline, CDR1 is MDHEN and CDR2 is SYDVKM. The length of the CDR3 is 15 residues. V was pared by 6 bases and J by 4 bases, with 7 bases of the junction left unmatched.